Below, one TCR beta chain is given with its context. There is no known antigen for this receptor. Base qualities are not provided; no much larger clone lies one nucleotide away. Set within a cohort of healthcare workers in London, UK, this nested case-control study involved weekly PCR testing of nasopharyngeal swabs along with blood sampling. Healthcare workers were recruited between 23 and 31 March 2020, during the week of the UK lockdown, and were followed weekly for up to roughly 16 weeks. The CDR3, from cysteine to phenylalanine, totals 14 residues. CDR3 DNA only is kept here, 42 bases in frame from base 1. Trimming removed 0 bases from V and 1 base from J, leaving 6 bases between the germline ends. From the germline V gene, CDR1 is MNHEY and CDR2 is SVGAGI. These data are taken from a study of early T cells in non-severe SARS-CoV-2 infection (dated by TCRdb to the early 2020s). Context from the whole study: Because TCR sequencing was done on bulk RNA from unsorted whole blood, the alpha and beta chains could not be paired. Overall study outcomes, separate from this receptor: VDJdb matching was skewed toward anti-spike CD8 responses and likely underestimated virus-specific expansions by missing private and CD4 specificities.

The library was produced with 5' RACE. These reads were obtained on a NextSeq 500. The TCR library protocol attached unique molecular identifiers to individual cDNA molecules to correct for sequencing error and PCR bias. Both TCR alpha and beta chains were sequenced, and tight co-correlation was observed between alpha and beta sequence abundances in each sample. Concerning the study's data processing: Decombinator V4 was used to perform V gene, J gene and CDR3 annotation of TCR sequences. Expanded TCRs were defined as changing significantly between any two time points under a Poisson model with p below 0.0001. Abundances of TCRs were expressed as counts per million after normalisation to the total number of TCRs sequenced in each sample. TRAV1-2 paired with TRAJ12, TRAJ20 or TRAJ33 defined MAIT TCRs, while TRAV10 paired with TRAJ18 defined iNKT TCRs. VDJdb, accessed 1 November 2021, was searched for CMV, EBV and SARS-CoV-2 annotated TCRs, excluding TCRs annotated for multiple antigens. In TCRdb, the public reads were trimmed at Q25 with fastp and aligned with MiXCR, with productive beta chains retained. Under each unique CDR3 protein, matching rows form one entry showing the most common genes and DNA. These V and J calls are TCRdb output, not the study's own analysis. This sample lists 11,000 or so distinct CDR3 sequences; around 4.9% were detected once. The ten largest clones represent 9.9% of the sample.

Here the chain combines TRBV6-5 and TRBJ1-1; there is no confident call for the D gene. This clonotype originated in an adult who was a healthcare worker with PCR-confirmed SARS-CoV-2 infection or an uninfected control (not recorded which). The specimen was whole blood. The bases read TGTGCCAGCAGTTACTCAATATCGAACACTGAAGCTTTCTTT. Its coded protein is CASSYSISNTEAFF.